The subject of this entry is one T cell receptor (beta chain). What antigen it recognizes has not been identified. The record originates from a study of CXCR3-negative and CXCR3-positive naive CD8 T cells (dated by TCRdb to between 2018 and 2020). Some background on the complete study: In total, 120 million to 150 million TRB reads were obtained, which works out to roughly 1.5 +/- 0.3 million reads per library. Diversity and physicochemical repertoire analyses covered under twelve donors pooled from two independent experiments. For the TRBV-TRBJ cluster analysis, the naive subsets came from 5 or 6 donors, while the memory cells came from 3 donors.

CDR1 is given as MNHEY and CDR2 as SMNVEV, both from the germline V gene (reference sequence). Taken from cysteine to phenylalanine, the CDR3 has 13 residues. No DNA is listed. Sequencing was performed on a NextSeq 550. The Human TCR Profiling Kit (MiLaboratory) was used to prepare UMI-labeled 5' RACE TRB cDNA libraries. cDNA synthesis used the entire amount of extracted RNA, and PCR amplification then used the entire amount of cDNA produced. The libraries were made side by side, with each library going through the same number of PCR cycles. As for the original processing: MIGEC and MiXCR extracted about 50,000 +/- 9,200 unique UMI-labeled TRB cDNA molecules per library, requiring at least two reads per UMI. Each library averaged about 40,000 +/- 10,000 functional in-frame TRB CDR3 nucleotide clonotypes without stop codons. After downsampling to 5000 UMI-labeled TRB molecules per sample, diversity metrics, including normalized Shannon-Wiener and Chao1, were computed in VDJtools. For the central five CDR3 residues, VDJtools calculated physicochemical properties weighted by clonotype size, namely interaction energy, strength, volume and Kidera factor 4. Through TCRdb reprocessing, the reads give one entry per CDR3 protein sequence; DNA is omitted. The V and J calls reflect TCRdb's pipeline rather than the authors' work. The table held for this sample gives about 56,000 distinct CDR3 sequences. Of the sample, 20% to 25% falls within the top ten clones.

Each CD8+ T cell subset was flow-sorted in triplicate, and 300,000 to 350,000 cells per subset were placed directly into RLT lysis buffer. Peripheral blood mononuclear cells were isolated from buffy coats using standard density gradient centrifugation. Total RNA was extracted from sorted cells using an RNeasy Mini Kit. General findings and caveats noted by the study authors: Because surface CD5, which is linked to self-reactivity in mice, was comparable between the naive subsets, TCR interaction strength was also inferred from the physicochemical properties of TRB CDR3s. Freshly isolated PBMCs were used for most assays because CXCR3 expression went down partially after cryopreservation. Comparably high repertoire diversity was found in both naive subsets, whereas much lower repertoire diversity was found in memory CD8+ T cells. TRBV-TRBJ usage was similar between naive CXCR3-negative and CXCR3-positive cells from the same donor, while memory cells showed distinct patterns.

The clonotype comes from a human donor in good health. Some clones in this sample may be carry-over from other donors' samples. The chain uses TRBV27 and TRBJ1-4; the TCRdb D gene call, TRBD1, has no DNA to confirm it. Sequencing was performed on memory CD8+ T cells from blood. The sample's cell subset or site label is to be understood as: conventional CD8+ memory T cells (TMEM), sorted as controls. The encoded CDR3 is CASSGQGGEKLFF.